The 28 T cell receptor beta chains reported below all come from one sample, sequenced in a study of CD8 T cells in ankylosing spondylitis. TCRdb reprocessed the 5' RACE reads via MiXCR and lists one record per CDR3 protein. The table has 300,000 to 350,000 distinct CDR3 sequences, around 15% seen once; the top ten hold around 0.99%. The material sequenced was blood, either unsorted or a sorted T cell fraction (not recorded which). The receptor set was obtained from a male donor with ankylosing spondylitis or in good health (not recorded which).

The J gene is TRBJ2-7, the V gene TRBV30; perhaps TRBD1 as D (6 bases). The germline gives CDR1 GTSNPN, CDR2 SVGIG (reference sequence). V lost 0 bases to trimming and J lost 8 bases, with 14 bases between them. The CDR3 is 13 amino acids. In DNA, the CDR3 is TGTGCCTGGAGTGTCCGGGACACCCAGAAGCAGTACTTC. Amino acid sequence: CAWSVRDTQKQYF. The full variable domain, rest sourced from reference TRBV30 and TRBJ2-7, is SQTIHQWPATLVQPVGSPLSLECTVEGTSNPNLYWYRQAAGRGLQLLFYSVGIGQISSEVPQNLSASRPQDRQFILSSKKLLLSDSGFYLCAWSVRDTQKQYFGPGTRLTVT.

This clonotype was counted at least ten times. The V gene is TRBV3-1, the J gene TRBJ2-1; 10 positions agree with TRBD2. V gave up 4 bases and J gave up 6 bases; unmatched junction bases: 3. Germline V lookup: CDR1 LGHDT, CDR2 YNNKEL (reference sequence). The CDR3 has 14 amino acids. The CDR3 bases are TGTGCCAGCAGCCGGGCTAGCGGGAGCAATGAGCAGTTCTTC. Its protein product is CASSRASGSNEQFF.

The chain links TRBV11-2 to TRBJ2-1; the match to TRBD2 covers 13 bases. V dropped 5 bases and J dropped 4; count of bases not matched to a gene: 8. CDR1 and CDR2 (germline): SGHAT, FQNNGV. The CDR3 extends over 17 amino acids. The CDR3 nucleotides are TGTGCCAGCAGCCCCGGACTAGCGGGGGCCGGTTACAATGAGCAGTTCTTC. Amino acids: CASSPGLAGAGYNEQFF.

The chain's CDR3 is CASSGTSGGGWNEQFF. CDR3 coding DNA: TGTGCCAGCAGTGGGACTAGCGGGGGGGGTTGGAATGAGCAGTTCTTC. The chain combines TRBV6-1 with TRBJ2-1; 15 nucleotides agree with TRBD2. Germline V gene sequence: CDR1 MNHNS, CDR2 SASEGT. The CDR3 extends over 16 amino acids. V shed 4 bases and J 7 bases; nucleotides not matched to a gene: 5.

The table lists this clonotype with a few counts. The CDR3 bases are TGTGCCAGCAGCTTGGTAACAGGGGGCTTCAATCAGCCCCAGCATTTT. The encoded protein is CASSLVTGGFNQPQHF. The rearrangement uses TRBV5-5 and TRBJ1-5, with TRBD1 identical over 9 bases. CDR1 is SGHKS and CDR2 is YYEKEE in the germline V gene (reference sequence). The CDR3 is 16 residues long. The ends lost 0 bases at V and 3 bases at J; junction bases unmatched: 4.

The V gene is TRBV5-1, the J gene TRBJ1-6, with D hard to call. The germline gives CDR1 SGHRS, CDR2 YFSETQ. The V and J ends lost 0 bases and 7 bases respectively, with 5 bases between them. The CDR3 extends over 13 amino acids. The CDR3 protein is CASSLEGNSPLHF. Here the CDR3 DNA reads TGCGCCAGCAGCTTGGAGGGCAATTCACCCCTCCACTTT.

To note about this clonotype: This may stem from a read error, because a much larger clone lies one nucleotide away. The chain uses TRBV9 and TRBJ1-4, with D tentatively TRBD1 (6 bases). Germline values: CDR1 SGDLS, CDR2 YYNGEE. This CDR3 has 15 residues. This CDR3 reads CASSFRQATNEKLLF. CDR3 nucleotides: TGTGCCAGCAGCTTCAGACAGGCAACTAATGAAAAACTGTTATTT.

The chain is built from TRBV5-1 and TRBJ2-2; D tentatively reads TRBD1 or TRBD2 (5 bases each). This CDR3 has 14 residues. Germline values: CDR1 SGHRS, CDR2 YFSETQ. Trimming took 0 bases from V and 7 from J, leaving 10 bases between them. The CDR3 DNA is TGCGCCAGCAGCTTGGCAGGGAGCGACGGGGAGCTGTTTTTT. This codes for CASSLAGSDGELFF.

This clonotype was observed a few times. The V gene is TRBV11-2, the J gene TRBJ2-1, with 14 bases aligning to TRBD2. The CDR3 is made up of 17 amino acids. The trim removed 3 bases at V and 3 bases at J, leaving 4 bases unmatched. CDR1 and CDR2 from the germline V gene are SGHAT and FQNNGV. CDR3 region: CASSFRLAGGLYNEQFF. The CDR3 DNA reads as TGTGCCAGCAGCTTCCGACTAGCGGGGGGGCTCTACAATGAGCAGTTCTTC.

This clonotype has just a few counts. In DNA, the CDR3 is TGTGCCAGCAGCCAAGGTAGCCAAGGCTACACCTTC. It is translated as CASSQGSQGYTF. The chain recombines TRBV3-1 with TRBJ1-2, with D uncertain. CDR1 and CDR2 (germline): LGHDT, YNNKEL (reference sequence). CDR3 size: 12 residues. V lost 1 base and J 8 bases, leaving 8 bases between the germline ends.

The CDR3 sequence: CASSPEGRGNQPQHF. Here the CDR3 DNA reads TGCGCCAGCAGCCCGGAGGGAAGGGGCAATCAGCCCCAGCATTTT. The J gene is TRBJ1-5, the V gene TRBV5-1; no clear D. CDR1 and CDR2 from the germline V gene are SGHRS and YFSETQ. V lost 4 bases, J lost 2 bases, and 13 bases lay in between. The CDR3 contains 15 residues.

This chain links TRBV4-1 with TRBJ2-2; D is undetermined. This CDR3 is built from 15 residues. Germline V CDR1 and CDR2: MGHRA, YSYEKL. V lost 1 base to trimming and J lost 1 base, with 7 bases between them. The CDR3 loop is CASSQVKGNTGELFF. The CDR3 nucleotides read TGCGCCAGCAGCCAAGTGAAAGGGAACACCGGGGAGCTGTTTTTT.

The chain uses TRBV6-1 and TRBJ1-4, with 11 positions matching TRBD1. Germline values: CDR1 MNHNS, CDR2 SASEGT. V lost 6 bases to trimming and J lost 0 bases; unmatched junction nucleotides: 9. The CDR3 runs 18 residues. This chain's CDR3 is CASSRAGQGASTNEKLFF. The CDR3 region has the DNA TGTGCCAGCAGCAGGGCCGGACAGGGGGCTTCAACTAATGAAAAACTGTTTTTT.

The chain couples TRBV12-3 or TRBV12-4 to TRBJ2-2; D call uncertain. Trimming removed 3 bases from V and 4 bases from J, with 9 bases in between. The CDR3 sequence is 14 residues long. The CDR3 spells CASSFLDLTGELFF. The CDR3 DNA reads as TGTGCCAGCAGTTTTCTGGATCTCACCGGGGAGCTGTTTTTT.

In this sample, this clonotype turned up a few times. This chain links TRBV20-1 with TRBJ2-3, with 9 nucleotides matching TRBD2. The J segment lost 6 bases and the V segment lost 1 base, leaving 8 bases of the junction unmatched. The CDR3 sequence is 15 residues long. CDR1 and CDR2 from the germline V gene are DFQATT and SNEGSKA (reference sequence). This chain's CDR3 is CSARGLAGTWDTQYF. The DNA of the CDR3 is TGCAGTGCTAGAGGGCTAGCGGGGACCTGGGATACGCAGTATTTT.

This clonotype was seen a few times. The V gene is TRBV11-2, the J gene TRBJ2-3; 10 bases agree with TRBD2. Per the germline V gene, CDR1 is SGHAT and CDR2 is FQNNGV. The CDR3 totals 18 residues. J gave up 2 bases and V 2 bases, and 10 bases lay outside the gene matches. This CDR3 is CASSLTPRGTSDTDTQYF. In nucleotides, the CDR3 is TGTGCCAGCAGCTTAACTCCTAGGGGGACTAGCGACACAGATACGCAGTATTTT.

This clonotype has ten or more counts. The CDR3 protein is CASSAGASGYQETQYF. The DNA of the CDR3 is TGTGCCAGCAGTGCTGGGGCTAGCGGGTACCAAGAGACCCAGTACTTC. The gene calls are TRBV25-1 and TRBJ2-5; 8 bases fit TRBD2. CDR1 MGHDK and CDR2 SYGVNS come from the germline V gene. V lost 4 bases to trimming and J lost 0 bases; unmatched junction nucleotides: 7. The CDR3 extends over 16 amino acids. The whole variable domain, filled in from reference TRBV25-1 and TRBJ2-5, reads EADIYQTPRYLVIGTGKKITLECSQTMGHDKMYWYQQDPGMELHLIHYSYGVNSTEKGDLSSESTVSRIRTEHFPLTLESARPSHTSQYLCASSAGASGYQETQYFGPGTRLLVL.

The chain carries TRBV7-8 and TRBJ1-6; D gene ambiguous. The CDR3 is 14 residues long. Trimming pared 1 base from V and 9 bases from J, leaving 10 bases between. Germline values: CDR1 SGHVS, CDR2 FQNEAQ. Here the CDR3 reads CASSLEVPGSPLHF. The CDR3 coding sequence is TGTGCCAGCAGCTTAGAAGTCCCTGGTTCACCCCTCCACTTT.

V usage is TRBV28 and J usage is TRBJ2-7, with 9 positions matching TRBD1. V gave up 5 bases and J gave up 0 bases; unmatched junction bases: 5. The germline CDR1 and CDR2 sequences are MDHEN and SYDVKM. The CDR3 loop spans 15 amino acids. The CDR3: CASSLWDRDSYEQYF. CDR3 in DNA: TGTGCCAGCAGTCTCTGGGACAGGGACTCCTACGAGCAGTACTTC.

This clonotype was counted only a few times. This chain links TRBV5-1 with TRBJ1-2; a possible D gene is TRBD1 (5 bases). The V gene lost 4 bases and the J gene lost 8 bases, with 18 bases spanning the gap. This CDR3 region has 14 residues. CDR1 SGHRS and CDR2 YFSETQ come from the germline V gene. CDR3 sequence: CASSRDVQRGGYTF. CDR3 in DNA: TGCGCCAGCAGCAGGGACGTCCAGCGGGGCGGCTACACCTTC.

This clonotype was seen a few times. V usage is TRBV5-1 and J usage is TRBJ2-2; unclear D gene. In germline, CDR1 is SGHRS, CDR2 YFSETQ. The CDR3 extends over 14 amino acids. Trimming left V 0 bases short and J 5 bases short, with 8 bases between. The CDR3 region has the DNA TGCGCCAGCAGCTTGGCCCATAATACCGGGGAGCTGTTTTTT. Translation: CASSLAHNTGELFF.

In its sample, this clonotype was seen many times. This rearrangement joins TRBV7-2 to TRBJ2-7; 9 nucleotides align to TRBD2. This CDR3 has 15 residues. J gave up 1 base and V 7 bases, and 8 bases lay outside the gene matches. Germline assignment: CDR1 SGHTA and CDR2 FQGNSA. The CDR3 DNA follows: TGTGCCAGCACCTTTAGCGGGGGTACATCCTACGAGCAGTACTTC. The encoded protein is CASTFSGGTSYEQYF.

Written as DNA, the CDR3 is TGTGCCAGCAGCCAAGGGCAAGGGTCAGGGGTAGAGACCCAGTACTTC. It specifies CASSQGQGSGVETQYF. The V and J genes are TRBV3-1 and TRBJ2-5, with D possibly matching TRBD1 (6 bases). Germline CDR1 is LGHDT and CDR2 is YNNKEL (reference sequence). V gave up 1 base and J gave up 4 bases, with 16 bases separating them. This CDR3 region has 16 residues.

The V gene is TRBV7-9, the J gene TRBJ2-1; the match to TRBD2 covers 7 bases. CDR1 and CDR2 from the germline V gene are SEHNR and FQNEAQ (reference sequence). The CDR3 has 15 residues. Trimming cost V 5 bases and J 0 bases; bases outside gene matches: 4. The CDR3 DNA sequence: TGTGCCAGCAGCGTTAGCGGGTTCTCCTACAATGAGCAGTTCTTC. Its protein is CASSVSGFSYNEQFF.

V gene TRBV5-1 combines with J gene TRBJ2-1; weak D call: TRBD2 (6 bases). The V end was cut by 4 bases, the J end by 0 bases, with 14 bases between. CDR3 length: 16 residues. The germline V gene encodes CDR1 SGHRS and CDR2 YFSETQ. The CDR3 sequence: CASSRGRGSSYNEQFF. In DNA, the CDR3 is TGCGCCAGCAGCCGTGGACGGGGGAGCTCCTACAATGAGCAGTTCTTC.

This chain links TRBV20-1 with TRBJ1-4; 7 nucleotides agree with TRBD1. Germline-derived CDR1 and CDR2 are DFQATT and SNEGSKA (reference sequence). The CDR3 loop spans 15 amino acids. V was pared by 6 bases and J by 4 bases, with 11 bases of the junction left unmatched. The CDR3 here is CSATQVDRDNEKLFF. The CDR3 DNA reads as TGCAGTGCCACCCAAGTAGACAGGGATAATGAAAAACTGTTTTTT.

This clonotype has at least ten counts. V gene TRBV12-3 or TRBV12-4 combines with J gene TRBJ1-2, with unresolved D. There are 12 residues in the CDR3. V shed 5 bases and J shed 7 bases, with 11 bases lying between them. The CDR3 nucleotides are TGTGCCAGCAGTACGACTGTGTTTGGCTACACCTTC. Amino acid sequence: CASSTTVFGYTF.

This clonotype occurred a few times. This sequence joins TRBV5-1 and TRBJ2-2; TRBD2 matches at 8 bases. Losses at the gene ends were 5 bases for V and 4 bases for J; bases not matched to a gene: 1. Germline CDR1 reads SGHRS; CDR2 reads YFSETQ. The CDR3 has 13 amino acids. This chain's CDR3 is CASRSGGTGELFF. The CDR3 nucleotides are TGCGCCAGCAGAAGCGGGGGCACCGGGGAGCTGTTTTTT.